Listed below are T cell receptor beta chains from one sample, sequenced in a study of T cells after yellow fever vaccination. TCRdb reanalysed the 5' RACE reads using MiXCR and keeps one entry per CDR3 protein. The sample carries some 600,000 distinct CDR3 sequences, 17% recorded once. The sample in question was PBMCs, obtained around 5 days after the first yellow fever vaccination. All receptors come from a man between 18 and 29 years old who received the YFV17D yellow fever vaccine. CDR3s leave out the opening cysteine and the closing phenylalanine or tryptophan.

v_call,j_call,cdr3_aa
TRBV21-1,TRBJ2-2,ASRLVPGPYTGELF
TRBV20-1,TRBJ2-1,SASLGSSYNEQF
TRBV10-3,TRBJ2-7,AISVSGEQY
TRBV4-1,TRBJ1-4,ASNPGTGDEKLF
TRBV12-3/TRBV12-4,TRBJ2-1,ASSIGTSGRSNEQF
TRBV4-3,TRBJ2-5,ASSLHRGTYQETQY
TRBV4-1,TRBJ1-1,ASSQEGSGYGISYTEAF
TRBV6-2/TRBV6-3,TRBJ2-3,ASSYSKAGGPTDTQY
TRBV28,TRBJ1-4,ASSPTTLPEKLF
TRBV6-5,TRBJ1-2,ASSFQSRGGGYT
TRBV6-1,TRBJ2-3,ASSEVRGNTQY
TRBV10-3,TRBJ2-1,AIAPTSGGESYNEQF
TRBV27,TRBJ2-7,ASSLRRADAYEQY
TRBV20-1,TRBJ2-1,SGAGSNEQF
TRBV7-2,TRBJ1-1,ASSFLGTSMNTEAF